This T cell receptor beta chain was found in a study of shared clonotypes between healthy human individuals. The CDR3 contains 18 residues. V was clipped by 4 bases and J by 4 bases; unmatched bases: 16. In germline, CDR1 is MDHEN, CDR2 SYDVKM. The material for each subset, its genomic DNA, was split evenly across several immunoSEQ plates. In the original analysis: Filtering differed because ImmunoSEQ produced junction-only sequences that carried no quality scores. Here immunoSEQ multiplex PCR was the method, and the copy in TCRdb shows in-frame clones only, minus some. Clone size and V and J calls were adopted from that table, with D and trimming inferred from the DNA. Found here are about 2.4 million clones, approximately 94% of them singletons; the top ten hold approximately 0.37%. Splitting of CD4+ cells produced CD45RA+ naive and CD45RA-negative memory subsets.

The clonotype originates from a young man in good health. Some clones in this sample may be carry-over from other donors' samples. The rearrangement uses TRBV28 and TRBJ1-2, with 9 bases identical to TRBD1. Sequencing was carried out using naive CD4+ T cells from PBMCs. Regarding subset: CD45RA+ positively selected. This CDR3 is CASSSHPPGTGFLYGYTF. The CDR3 DNA reads TGTGCCAGCAGTTCTCACCCTCCCGGGACAGGGTTTCTCTATGGCTACACCTTC.